A selection of T cell receptor beta chains follows, all from one sample in a study of regulatory T cells in long-lasting Graves disease. TCRdb used MiXCR to reprocess the multiplex PCR reads, holding one entry per CDR3 protein. The data contain 400,000 to 550,000 distinct CDR3 sequences, 14% to 15% of them singletons. The same sample was also used in a study of T cells in Graves' hyperthyroidism and ophthalmopathy.

The source was peripheral blood mononuclear cells (PBMCs), collected at new diagnosis, from a patient treated with antithyroid drugs. The receptors come from a woman in her twenties or thirties with Graves disease. CDR3s include the opening cysteine and the closing phenylalanine or tryptophan. D genes are given only for firm matches. Expanded clones are given a class, and other clones once, few, many or no size at all.

>many|TRBV11-2|TRBJ1-1|TRBD1
CASSWAGGLPEAFF
TGTGCCAGCAGCTGGGCAGGGGGCTTGCCTGAAGCTTTCTTT
>NA|TRBV27|TRBJ2-7|TRBD2
CASSLDFSGSHEQYF
TGTGCCAGCAGTTTAGATTTTAGCGGGAGCCACGAGCAGTACTTC
>NA|TRBV27|TRBJ2-2|TRBD2
CASSLSESPGTSGLNTGELFF
TGTGCCAGCAGTTTATCCGAAAGCCCCGGGACTAGCGGCCTAAACACCGGGGAGCTGTTTTTT
>NA|TRBV14|TRBJ1-1|NA
CASSQGGHTEAFF
TGTGCCAGCAGCCAAGGGGGGCACACTGAAGCTTTCTTT
>few|TRBV7-9|TRBJ2-7|NA
CASSPGGRDEQYF
TGTGCCAGCAGTCCAGGTGGACGGGATGAGCAGTACTTC
>many|TRBV28|TRBJ2-5|NA
CASTNSYQETQYF
TGTGCCAGCACTAACTCGTACCAAGAGACCCAGTACTTC
>few|TRBV9|TRBJ2-2|NA
CASSVHTQGTGELFF
TGTGCCAGCAGCGTTCATACACAGGGTACCGGGGAGCTGTTTTTT
>few|TRBV6-1|TRBJ2-2|TRBD2
CASSRAVASGRVSGELFF
TGTGCCAGCAGTCGGGCGGTTGCTAGCGGGAGGGTGAGCGGGGAGCTGTTTTTT
>NA|TRBV10-1|TRBJ2-7|TRBD1
CASSEPGQEPYEQYF
TGCGCCAGCAGTGAACCGGGACAGGAGCCCTACGAGCAGTACTTC
>NA|TRBV29-1|TRBJ1-2|NA
CSVGGHYGYTF
TGCAGCGTTGGGGGCCACTATGGCTACACCTTC
>many|TRBV28|TRBJ1-2|NA
CASSETGAGRGYTF
TGTGCCAGCAGTGAGACAGGTGCAGGCCGAGGCTACACCTTC
>NA|TRBV4-1|TRBJ2-4|TRBD2
CASSQIAGEKEFF
TGCGCCAGCAGCCAAATCGCGGGAGAGAAAGAGTTCTTC
>many|TRBV20-1|TRBJ2-7|NA
CSARERTEYEQYF
TGCAGTGCTAGAGAAAGGACAGAATACGAGCAGTACTTC
>few|TRBV6-1|TRBJ2-2|NA
CASDPGRNTGELFF
TGTGCCAGCGATCCAGGGCGTAACACCGGGGAGCTGTTTTTT